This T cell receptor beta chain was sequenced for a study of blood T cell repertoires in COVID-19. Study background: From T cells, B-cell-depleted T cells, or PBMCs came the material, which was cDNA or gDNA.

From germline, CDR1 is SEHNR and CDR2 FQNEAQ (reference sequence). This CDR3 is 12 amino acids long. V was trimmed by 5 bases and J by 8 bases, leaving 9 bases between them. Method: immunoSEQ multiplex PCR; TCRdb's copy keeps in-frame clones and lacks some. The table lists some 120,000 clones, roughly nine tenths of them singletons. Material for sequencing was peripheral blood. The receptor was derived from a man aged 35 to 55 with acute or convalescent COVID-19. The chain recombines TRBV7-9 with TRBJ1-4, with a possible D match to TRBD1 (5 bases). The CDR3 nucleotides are TGTGCCAGCAGCGGCGGGGGGGAAAAACTGTTTTTT. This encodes CASSGGGEKLFF.